This T cell receptor (beta chain) was captured in a study of pediatric ulcerative colitis. Study overall: Ulcerative colitis patients had pancolitis or left-sided colitis, with confirming histology.

The protocol was immunoSEQ multiplex PCR, while the TCRdb copy is restricted to in-frame clones and leaves out a portion. The table shows some 25,000 clones, with 70% to 75% occurring only once. The V end was cut by 4 bases, the J end by 6 bases, with 4 bases between. The CDR3 length is 11 residues. The germline CDR1 and CDR2 sequences are SNHLY and FYNNEI. Study findings and constraints: This repertoire reflects total lymphocytes rather than subpopulations like regulatory T cells. Rectal pinch biopsies may include blood-derived T cells.

One to two pinch biopsies were taken from the rectum during colonoscopy. On this clone: Its target is not known.

Sequencing input: gut tissue. This chain uses TRBV2 with TRBJ2-4; D ambiguous. The receptor's source is a boy between 10 and 17 years old with severe ulcerative colitis. In DNA form, the CDR3 reads TGTGCCAGCAGTGGTAGAAACATTCAGTACTTC. This sequence encodes CASSGRNIQYF.